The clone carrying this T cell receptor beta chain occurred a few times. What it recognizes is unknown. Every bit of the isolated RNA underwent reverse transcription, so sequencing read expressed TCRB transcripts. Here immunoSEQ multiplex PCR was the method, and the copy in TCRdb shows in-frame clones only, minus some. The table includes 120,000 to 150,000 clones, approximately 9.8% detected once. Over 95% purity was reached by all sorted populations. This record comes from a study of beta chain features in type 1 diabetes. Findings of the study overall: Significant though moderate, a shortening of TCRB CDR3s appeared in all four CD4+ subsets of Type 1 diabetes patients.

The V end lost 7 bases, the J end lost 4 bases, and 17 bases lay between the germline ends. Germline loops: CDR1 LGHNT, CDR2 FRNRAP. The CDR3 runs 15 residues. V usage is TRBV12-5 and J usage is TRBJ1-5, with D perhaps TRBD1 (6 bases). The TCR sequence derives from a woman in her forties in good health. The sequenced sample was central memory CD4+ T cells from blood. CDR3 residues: CASDDLGQLNQPQHF. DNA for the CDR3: TGTGCTAGTGATGACTTAGGACAGCTTAATCAGCCCCAGCATTTT.